Below are 30 T cell receptor beta chains sequenced from a single sample in a study of T-cell reconstitution after alpha-beta-depleted transplantation in children. Preparation of the TCRbeta library was carried out with unique molecular identifiers. TCRdb re-derived calls from the PCR reads in MiXCR, one entry per CDR3 protein. The sample yields about 610,000 distinct CDR3 sequences, roughly a tenth seen once. The sequencing here drew on PBMCs from the stem cell graft donor, taken from the stem cell graft. The receptors here all came from a human donor who donated a stem cell graft to a child with acute myeloid leukemia.

The rearrangement joins TRBV12-3 or TRBV12-4 to TRBJ2-3; 10 bases match TRBD2. The CDR3 covers 18 residues. Trimming at V came to 3 bases and at J to 4 bases, leaving 13 bases not matched to a gene. The CDR3 DNA reads TGTGCCAGCAGTTTTTCCGGGACGCTAGCGGGAGTAGCAGATACGCAGTATTTT. It encodes CASSFSGTLAGVADTQYF.

This clonotype has ten or more counts. The V and J genes are TRBV11-1 and TRBJ2-7; 9 bases match TRBD1. Looked up from germline, CDR1 is SGHAT and CDR2 is FQDESV (reference sequence). V was clipped by 2 bases and J by 2 bases; unmatched bases: 13. This CDR3 spans 18 amino acids. Written as DNA, the CDR3 is TGTGCCAGCAGCTTACCGGGACAGGGAAGAGGAGGGGCCTACGAGCAGTACTTC. Its translation: CASSLPGQGRGGAYEQYF.

This clonotype was observed at least ten times. V gene TRBV29-1 combines with J gene TRBJ2-3; D is perhaps TRBD1 (6 bases). The CDR3 covers 14 residues. Germline lookup yields CDR1 SQVTM and CDR2 ANQGSEA. V dropped 2 bases and J dropped 5 bases, with 14 bases sitting between them. CDR3 in amino acids: CSVEQGFLVDTQYF. In DNA form, the CDR3 reads TGCAGCGTTGAACAGGGGTTTTTGGTAGATACGCAGTATTTT.

The CDR3 reads CASSLVGSGSAGELFF. CDR3 sequence (DNA): TGTGCCAGCAGCTTAGTTGGTAGCGGGAGTGCCGGGGAGCTGTTTTTT. The chain couples TRBV7-2 to TRBJ2-2, with 9 bases lining up with TRBD2. V gave up 1 base and J gave up 6 bases; unmatched junction bases: 6. CDR1 and CDR2 (germline): SGHTA, FQGNSA. The CDR3 runs 16 residues.

CDR3 nucleotides: TGTGCCGAGGTGTTACCTTATGGCTACACCTTC. It translates to CAEVLPYGYTF. The V call is TRBV30, the J call TRBJ1-2; D uncertain. Between the trimmed V and J ends, which lost 8 bases and 5 bases, there was a span of 12 bases. Germline V gives CDR1 GTSNPN, CDR2 SVGIG (reference sequence). The CDR3 sequence is 11 residues long.

This chain joins TRBV9 and TRBJ1-1; no definite D call. From germline, CDR1 is SGDLS and CDR2 YYNGEE. The CDR3 runs 16 residues. Deletions cut 0 bases from V and 1 base from J, with 13 bases between. This CDR3 is CASSVGQAPSNTEAFF. In nucleotides, the CDR3 is TGTGCCAGCAGCGTAGGTCAGGCCCCCTCGAACACTGAAGCTTTCTTT.

This clonotype was seen at least ten times. The chain links TRBV12-3 or TRBV12-4 to TRBJ1-3; tentatively, D is TRBD1 (5 bases). This CDR3 has 15 residues. V was clipped by 5 bases and J by 0 bases, with 11 bases between them. CDR3 protein: CASSARAPSGNTIYF. The CDR3 DNA reads as TGTGCCAGCAGTGCCAGGGCTCCCTCTGGAAACACCATATATTTT.

This clonotype was picked up a small number of times. V is TRBV18 and J is TRBJ2-1, with D perhaps matching TRBD1 (5 bases). Trimming stripped 0 bases from V and 5 bases from J, with 8 bases between. The CDR3 extends over 14 amino acids. CDR1 and CDR2 from the germline V gene are KGHSH and LQKENI. The DNA of the CDR3 is TGTGCCAGCTCACCACCGGCCAGGGACAATGAGCAGTTCTTC. It yields the protein CASSPPARDNEQFF.

V and J are TRBV30 and TRBJ2-1; D might be TRBD1 (5 bases). Trimming took 0 bases from V and 8 from J, leaving 11 bases between them. Per germline, CDR1 GTSNPN and CDR2 SVGIG (reference sequence). The CDR3 runs to 13 residues. The CDR3 DNA is TGTGCCTGGAGTGTGACAGAGTTGGATGAGCAGTTCTTC. This encodes CAWSVTELDEQFF.

The chain has TRBV20-1 and TRBJ2-2, with TRBD1 matching 7 bases. Losses at the gene ends were 6 bases for V and 6 bases for J; bases not matched to a gene: 10. The CDR3 extends over 14 amino acids. CDR1 is DFQATT and CDR2 is SNEGSKA in the germline V gene (reference sequence). CDR3 sequence: CSASHLRGSGELFF. CDR3 DNA: TGCAGTGCCAGTCATCTCAGGGGGTCCGGGGAGCTGTTTTTT.

This clonotype was picked up many times. The gene calls are TRBV7-2 and TRBJ2-1, with D unresolved. Trimming removed 6 bases at V and 8 bases at J, with 8 bases between. CDR3 length: 11 residues. CDR1 is SGHTA and CDR2 is FQGNSA in the germline V gene. CDR3 bases: TGTGCCAGCAGTAACGAGTATGAGCAGTTCTTC. It specifies CASSNEYEQFF.

V is TRBV6-2 or TRBV6-3 and J is TRBJ2-3; 10 positions agree with TRBD2. CDR1 and CDR2 (germline): MNHEY, SVGEGT. CDR3 length: 21 residues. J was trimmed by 0 bases and V by 0 bases; bases with no gene match: 15. The CDR3 reads CASSYSTSRTSGKTSTDTQYF. The CDR3 nucleotides read TGTGCCAGCAGTTACTCGACGTCCAGGACTAGCGGTAAAACTAGCACAGATACGCAGTATTTT.

This rearrangement joins TRBV7-2 to TRBJ2-2, with D perhaps matching TRBD1 (5 bases). The CDR3 has 14 amino acids. V lost 5 bases and J 1 base, leaving 8 bases between the germline ends. CDR1 and CDR2 (germline): SGHTA, FQGNSA. The CDR3 protein is CASSKQVNTGELFF. The CDR3 region has the DNA TGTGCCAGCAGCAAACAGGTGAACACCGGGGAGCTGTTTTTT.

This clonotype was recorded a few times. The chain combines TRBV7-9 with TRBJ2-3; TRBD2 might be the D (6 bases). This CDR3 is built from 15 residues. Germline CDR1 and CDR2: SEHNR and FQNEAQ (reference sequence). The V end was cut by 1 base, the J end by 4 bases, with 12 bases between. Here the CDR3 reads CASSLDGGISDTQYF. The CDR3 nucleotides read TGTGCCAGCAGCTTAGATGGCGGGATCTCAGATACGCAGTATTTT.

This clonotype was seen many times. CDR3 residues: CASGVGGGGGYEQYF. For the CDR3, the DNA is TGTGCCAGCGGGGTGGGGGGGGGAGGTGGCTACGAGCAGTACTTC. The V and J genes are TRBV28 and TRBJ2-7; 7 bases match TRBD2. Germline V lookup: CDR1 MDHEN, CDR2 SYDVKM. The ends lost 8 bases at V and 3 bases at J; junction bases unmatched: 13. The CDR3 contains 15 residues.

In nucleotides, the CDR3 is TGCGCCAGCAGCTTGGCCCCTAGCGGGAAAGGTACAGATACGCAGTATTTT. It translates to CASSLAPSGKGTDTQYF. The V call is TRBV5-1, the J call TRBJ2-3; 9 nucleotides align to TRBD2. The CDR3 has 17 amino acids. J gave up 3 bases and V 0 bases, and 8 bases lay outside the gene matches. Germline CDR1 reads SGHRS; CDR2 reads YFSETQ.

In its sample, this clonotype was seen a few times. This chain uses TRBV25-1 with TRBJ2-1, with D possibly TRBD2 on 6 matching bases. The germline V gene has CDR1 MGHDK and CDR2 SYGVNS. V was trimmed by 2 bases and J by 0 bases, leaving 8 bases between them. The CDR3 is 15 residues long. CDR3 bases: TGTGCCAGCAGTGAAGCGGGGCTCTCCTACAATGAGCAGTTCTTC. It is translated as CASSEAGLSYNEQFF.

This clonotype was found a few times. The chain has TRBV7-8 and TRBJ2-1, with 7 bases identical to TRBD2. The germline CDR1 and CDR2 sequences are SGHVS and FQNEAQ. The CDR3 sequence is 14 residues long. V lost 4 bases, J lost 8 bases, and 8 bases stayed unmatched. The CDR3: CASSSVAGTDEQFF. CDR3 coding DNA: TGTGCCAGCAGCTCGGTAGCGGGCACCGATGAGCAGTTCTTC.

The chain uses TRBV5-1 and TRBJ2-1, with D hard to call. The germline V gene has CDR1 SGHRS and CDR2 YFSETQ. The CDR3 contains 15 residues. V was trimmed by 1 base and J by 8 bases, leaving 16 bases between them. The CDR3 DNA reads TGCGCCAGCAGCTTGAAGGGTGGCGGAAGGGATGAGCAGTTCTTC. Translating gives CASSLKGGGRDEQFF.

J is TRBJ2-3 and V is TRBV5-1; 7 bases agree with TRBD1. The germline V gene encodes CDR1 SGHRS and CDR2 YFSETQ. The length of the CDR3 is 16 residues. After removal of 1 base from V and 0 bases from J, the junction contained 5 bases not matched to a gene. The CDR3, as DNA: TGCGCCAGCAGCTTGCTACAGGGGATAAGCACAGATACGCAGTATTTT. This codes for CASSLLQGISTDTQYF.

V usage is TRBV7-2 and J usage is TRBJ2-3; no clear D gene. Between the trimmed V and J ends, which lost 3 bases and 1 base, there was a span of 11 bases. Germline-derived CDR1 and CDR2 are SGHTA and FQGNSA. The CDR3 contains 15 residues. CDR3 protein: CASSFPTSRTDTQYF. The CDR3, as DNA: TGTGCCAGCAGCTTTCCTACCTCCCGCACAGATACGCAGTATTTT.

This clonotype was counted a few times. This chain uses TRBV5-1 with TRBJ1-3; 8 bases line up with TRBD1. V lost 4 bases to trimming and J lost 3 bases; unmatched junction nucleotides: 6. The germline V gene has CDR1 SGHRS and CDR2 YFSETQ. The length of the CDR3 is 15 residues. CDR3 in DNA: TGCGCCAGCAGCCCTTGGACAGGGAGTGGAAACACCATATATTTT. Amino acid sequence: CASSPWTGSGNTIYF. The full variable domain, its missing parts supplied by reference TRBV5-1 and TRBJ1-3, is KAGVTQTPRYLIKTRGQQVTLSCSPISGHRSVSWYQQTPGQGLQFLFEYFSETQRNKGNFPGRFSGRQFSNSRSEMNVSTLELGDSALYLCASSPWTGSGNTIYFGEGSWLTVV.

This clonotype occurred once. The chain carries TRBV14 and TRBJ2-1, with TRBD2 matching over 8 bases. The CDR3 runs 16 residues. Germline CDR1 reads SGHDN; CDR2 reads FVKESK. The trim removed 4 bases at V and 3 bases at J, leaving 8 bases unmatched. CDR3 nucleotides: TGTGCCAGCAGCCCATTGGGACTAGGGGGCTACAATGAGCAGTTCTTC. It codes for CASSPLGLGGYNEQFF.

This rearrangement joins TRBV7-3 to TRBJ2-5, with D maybe TRBD2 (6 bases). Germline V gene data show CDR1 as SGHTA and CDR2 as FQGTGA. V lost 5 bases and J lost 5, with 12 bases in between. CDR3 size: 13 residues. This CDR3 reads CASSPGSLETQYF. As DNA, the CDR3 is TGTGCCAGCAGCCCCGGGAGCCTGGAGACCCAGTACTTC.

The sample holds a few counts of this clonotype. The rearrangement uses TRBV29-1 and TRBJ2-6; D is unresolved. CDR3 length: 14 residues. Per germline, CDR1 SQVTM and CDR2 ANQGSEA. The V gene lost 6 bases and the J gene lost 0 bases, with 9 bases spanning the gap. CDR3 sequence (DNA): TGCAGCGTCCTCGTTGTCTCTGGGGCCAACGTCCTGACTTTC. As protein: CSVLVVSGANVLTF. Supplemented by reference TRBV29-1 and TRBJ2-6, the full variable domain reads SAVISQKPSRDICQRGTSLTIQCQVDSQVTMMFWYRQQPGQSLTLIATANQGSEATYESGFVIDKFPISRPNLTFSTLTVSNMSPEDSSIYLCSVLVVSGANVLTFGAGSRLTVL.

The chain couples TRBV18 to TRBJ2-7, with 9 bases that match TRBD1. The CDR3 has 15 amino acids. Germline-derived CDR1 and CDR2 are KGHSH and LQKENI. The junction had 12 bases not matched to a gene; V was cut back by 6 bases and J by 6 bases. Here the CDR3 DNA reads TGTGCCAGCTCCTTAAAACGGGACAGGGATGGCGAGCAGTACTTC. This sequence encodes CASSLKRDRDGEQYF.

The rearrangement links TRBV5-1 to TRBJ2-1; 11 bases line up with TRBD2. The CDR3 runs 14 residues. The ends lost 4 bases at V and 12 bases at J; junction bases unmatched: 9. Germline CDR1 and CDR2: SGHRS and YFSETQ. The CDR3 DNA sequence: TGCGCCAGCAGCGGTACTAGCGGGAGCCCTAGGCAGTTCTTC. Protein sequence: CASSGTSGSPRQFF. Supplemented by reference TRBV5-1 and TRBJ2-1, the full variable domain reads KAGVTQTPRYLIKTRGQQVTLSCSPISGHRSVSWYQQTPGQGLQFLFEYFSETQRNKGNFPGRFSGRQFSNSRSEMNVSTLELGDSALYLCASSGTSGSPRQFFGPGTRLTVL.

This clonotype was counted a few times. The CDR3 is CASSDGQGATYEQYF. CDR3 in DNA: TGTGCCAGCAGTGACGGACAGGGGGCGACGTACGAGCAGTACTTC. V usage is TRBV25-1 and J usage is TRBJ2-7; 11 bases are a match to TRBD1. Germline CDR1 is MGHDK and CDR2 is SYGVNS. The CDR3 is made up of 15 amino acids. With V trimmed by 3 bases and J by 4 bases, 5 bases remained unmatched.

This clonotype was counted many times. The chain links TRBV20-1 to TRBJ1-2; D unclear. Germline V CDR1 and CDR2: DFQATT, SNEGSKA (reference sequence). The CDR3 spans 11 residues. The ends were cut back, 0 bases at V and 10 bases at J, with 9 bases in the middle. The CDR3 spells CSARDNRLYTF. DNA of the CDR3: TGCAGTGCTAGAGATAACCGGCTCTACACCTTC.

With respect to this clonotype: Possible read error: a much larger clone is one base away. No conserved phenylalanine or tryptophan is present at the end of the CDR3, so a read error is the likely explanation. V is TRBV5-1 and J is TRBJ2-3; TRBD1 or TRBD2 may be the D gene (6 bases each). This CDR3 has 15 residues. Germline V lookup: CDR1 SGHRS, CDR2 YFSETQ. The V gene lost 7 bases and the J gene lost 0 bases, with 15 bases spanning the gap. CDR3 loop: CASYTSGASTDTQYV. DNA for the CDR3: TGCGCCAGCTACACCTCGGGGGCTAGCACAGATACGCAGTATGTT.